This T cell receptor beta chain was identified in a study of shared clonotypes between healthy human individuals. J lost 5 bases, V lost 6 bases, and 8 bases had no gene match. CDR3 size: 13 residues. CDR1 and CDR2 from the germline V gene are SQVTM and ANQGSEA. The method was immunoSEQ multiplex PCR; TCRdb's version includes in-frame clones alone and lacks a portion of them. The sample records approximately 740,000 clones, around 93% being singletons. Selected positively for CCR7 and CD45RO-negative, naive CD8 cells excluded terminally differentiated effector memory CD45RA+ cells. The chain carries TRBV29-1 and TRBJ1-2; 8 bases line up with TRBD1. The source material was naive CD8+ T cells sorted from blood. The clonotype originates from a man younger than 40 in good health. As DNA, the CDR3 is TGCAGCGTCCTTTGGACAGGGTCTTATGGCTACACCTTC. Protein product: CSVLWTGSYGYTF. The full variable domain, rest sourced from reference TRBV29-1 and TRBJ1-2, is SAVISQKPSRDICQRGTSLTIQCQVDSQVTMMFWYRQQPGQSLTLIATANQGSEATYESGFVIDKFPISRPNLTFSTLTVSNMSPEDSSIYLCSVLWTGSYGYTFGSGTRLTVV.